The 23 T cell receptor beta chains given below trace back to one sample, sequenced in a study of CD8+ T cells in alopecia areata. cDNA reverse transcribed from extracted RNA served as the sequencing template. Sequencing was performed with immunoSEQ multiplex PCR; in TCRdb, only in-frame clones are kept and a portion is missing. The sample includes roughly 150,000 clones, 45% to 60% of them seen just once. Sequencing was carried out using CD4+ T cells sorted from blood. These receptors all stem from a human donor in good health.

This sequence joins TRBV7-9 and TRBJ2-7; D is perhaps TRBD1 or TRBD2 (6 bases each). This CDR3 has 16 amino acids. V lost 5 bases and J lost 2, with 19 bases in between. CDR1 is SEHNR and CDR2 is FQNEAQ in the germline V gene (reference sequence). CDR3 DNA: TGTGCCAGCAGCCGGGCCACGGGGGCGCGGACCTACGAGCAGTACTTC. It translates to CASSRATGARTYEQYF.

V and J are TRBV5-6 and TRBJ2-4, with D possibly TRBD1 on 6 matching bases. CDR1 and CDR2 from the germline V gene are SGHDT and YYEEEE. V lost 4 bases and J 5 bases, leaving 13 bases between the germline ends. The CDR3 length is 14 residues. The CDR3, as DNA: TGTGCCAGCAGCCGAAACAGGGTCCAAAACATTCAGTACTTC. Translation gives CASSRNRVQNIQYF.

The V gene is TRBV4-1, the J gene TRBJ2-5; TRBD2 is a possible D gene (6 bases). The CDR3 sequence is 14 residues long. Per germline, CDR1 MGHRA and CDR2 YSYEKL. V was shortened by 1 base and J by 5 bases, with 11 bases between the two germline ends. The CDR3 loop is CASSQAASVETQYF. The CDR3 DNA reads TGCGCCAGCAGCCAAGCTGCTAGCGTCGAGACCCAGTACTTC.

This clone turned up a few times. The CDR3 region is CSVEGGNEQYF. The DNA for the CDR3 is TGCAGCGTTGAGGGGGGCAACGAGCAGTACTTC. This chain uses TRBV29-1 with TRBJ2-7; either TRBD1 or TRBD2 may supply D (6 bases each). Germline V gene sequence: CDR1 SQVTM, CDR2 ANQGSEA. The CDR3 consists of 11 residues. Trimming left V 3 bases short and J 5 bases short, with 8 bases between.

The V gene is TRBV10-3, the J gene TRBJ1-5; D remains ambiguous. Germline-derived CDR1 and CDR2 are ENHRY and SYGVKD. V shed 2 bases and J shed 1 base, with 3 bases lying between them. The CDR3 has 13 amino acids. CDR3 bases: TGTGCCATCAGTGAGGGGAGCAATCAGCCCCAGCATTTT. Its translation is CAISEGSNQPQHF.

Only one count was recorded for this clone. The CDR3 nucleotides read TGTGCCAGCAGCTTAGGCGGTCAGGCCGGAGGCTACACCTTC. The encoded protein is CASSLGGQAGGYTF. V and J are TRBV7-9 and TRBJ1-2; D is unresolved. The CDR3 runs 14 residues. The V end lost 1 base, the J end lost 8 bases, and 14 bases lay between the germline ends. Germline V gene lookup returns CDR1 SEHNR and CDR2 FQNEAQ (reference sequence).

In its sample, this clone was seen many times. V usage is TRBV7-2 and J usage is TRBJ2-2, with unresolved D. V was shortened by 1 base and J by 5 bases, with 14 bases between the two germline ends. The CDR3 consists of 16 residues. Germline V gene sequence: CDR1 SGHTA, CDR2 FQGNSA. DNA for the CDR3: TGTGCCAGCAGCTTAGTCTCCTCTTCCGGGACCGGGGAGCTGTTTTTT. Protein sequence: CASSLVSSSGTGELFF. The full variable domain, in which reference TRBV7-2 and TRBJ2-2 provide the parts outside the CDR3, is GAGVSQSPSNKVTEKGKDVELRCDPISGHTALYWYRQSLGQGLEFLIYFQGNSAPDKSGLPSDRFSAERTGGSVSTLTIQRTQQEDSAVYLCASSLVSSSGTGELFFGEGSRLTVL.

This clone has a handful of counts. The chain links TRBV19 to TRBJ2-1; possibly TRBD2 for D (6 bases). The CDR3 runs to 16 residues. The V gene's germline CDR1 is LNHDA and CDR2 SQIVND (reference sequence). V lost 4 bases to trimming and J lost 10 bases, with 23 bases between them. The CDR3: CASSSRDSPIFSEQFF. The CDR3 region has the DNA TGTGCCAGTAGTAGCCGGGACTCCCCCATTTTTTCGGAGCAGTTCTTC.

The chain uses TRBV15 and TRBJ2-3; D possibly matches TRBD1 or TRBD2 (5 bases each). V was clipped by 1 base and J by 2 bases, with 10 bases between them. The V gene's germline CDR1 is LNHNV and CDR2 YYDKDF (reference sequence). The CDR3 contains 15 residues. The DNA for the CDR3 is TGTGCCACCAGCAGAGGGAGAGGGGACACAGATACGCAGTATTTT. This sequence encodes CATSRGRGDTDTQYF.

A note on this clone: Within the sample, other DNA sequences also encode this same CDR3. V and J are TRBV29-1 and TRBJ2-7; a possible D gene is TRBD2 (5 bases). The V gene's germline CDR1 is SQVTM and CDR2 ANQGSEA. The ends were cut back, 4 bases at V and 3 bases at J, with 10 bases in the middle. The CDR3 loop spans 12 amino acids. The CDR3 nucleotides read TGCAGCGTTGCTCTGGGGAGCTACGAGCAGTACTTC. It yields the protein CSVALGSYEQYF.

This chain links TRBV29-1 with TRBJ2-7, with 7 bases aligning to TRBD2. CDR1 is SQVTM, CDR2 ANQGSEA, per germline. J was trimmed by 11 bases and V by 7 bases; bases with no gene match: 11. CDR3 length: 11 amino acids. CDR3 nucleotides: TGCAGCGCCACCCCGGGGGGAAGGGAGTACTTC. Translated, it gives CSATPGGREYF.

The J gene is TRBJ2-2, the V gene TRBV30; D gene ambiguous. Germline V gene data show CDR1 as GTSNPN and CDR2 as SVGIG (reference sequence). Trimming left V 5 bases short and J 5 bases short, with 6 bases between. This CDR3 is built from 11 residues. CDR3 sequence (DNA): TGTGCCTGGGGCCGTACCGGGGAGCTGTTTTTT. As protein: CAWGRTGELFF.

There are a few counts of this clone. V usage is TRBV29-1 and J usage is TRBJ2-7, with TRBD1 matching over 8 bases. J lost 3 bases, V lost 6 bases, and 10 bases had no gene match. The germline V gene encodes CDR1 SQVTM and CDR2 ANQGSEA. The CDR3 length is 14 residues. CDR3 in amino acids: CSVRGTGTDYEQYF. The CDR3 DNA is TGCAGCGTGAGAGGGACAGGAACTGACTACGAGCAGTACTTC.

This clone was recorded a few times. J is TRBJ2-2 and V is TRBV29-1; D is unclear. This CDR3 is 11 amino acids long. Germline V lookup: CDR1 SQVTM, CDR2 ANQGSEA. V was cut by 7 bases and J by 1 base, with 4 bases left in between. CDR3 coding DNA: TGCAGCGGACGGAACACCGGGGAGCTGTTTTTT. Its translation: CSGRNTGELFF.

In its sample, this clone was seen once. The rearrangement joins TRBV6-6 to TRBJ2-7, with 7 bases fitting TRBD2. The junction had 5 bases not matched to a gene; V was cut back by 5 bases and J by 4 bases. Germline V CDR1 and CDR2: MNHNY, SVGAGI (reference sequence). The CDR3 is 13 amino acids. The CDR3 loop is CASSNLADYEQYF. The DNA for the CDR3 is TGTGCCAGCAGTAACCTAGCGGATTACGAGCAGTACTTC.

The rearrangement joins TRBV7-9 to TRBJ2-5, with D tentatively TRBD2 (6 bases). This CDR3 spans 15 amino acids. The germline gives CDR1 SEHNR, CDR2 FQNEAQ (reference sequence). Between the trimmed V and J ends, which lost 5 bases and 2 bases, there was a span of 15 bases. The CDR3 loop reads CASSKTSGGQETQYF. The CDR3 region has the DNA TGTGCCAGCAGCAAAACCTCCGGGGGTCAAGAGACCCAGTACTTC.

This clone was picked up a small number of times. The gene calls are TRBV5-1 and TRBJ1-4, with 8 nucleotides matching TRBD1. The CDR3 has 14 amino acids. CDR1 is SGHRS and CDR2 is YFSETQ in the germline V gene. J gave up 0 bases and V 7 bases, and 2 bases lay outside the gene matches. CDR3 loop: CASGQGSTNEKLFF. CDR3 DNA: TGCGCCAGCGGACAGGGTTCAACTAATGAAAAACTGTTTTTT.

The genes are TRBV10-3 and TRBJ1-1; D is uncertain. This CDR3 has 13 amino acids. V lost 4 bases, J lost 0 bases, and 6 bases lay in between. The germline V gene has CDR1 ENHRY and CDR2 SYGVKD. The CDR3 nucleotides are TGTGCCATCAGTGTGGGGATGAACACTGAAGCTTTCTTT. Residues: CAISVGMNTEAFF.

This rearrangement joins TRBV5-1 to TRBJ2-5, with D maybe TRBD1 (6 bases). The ends were cut back, 3 bases at V and 1 base at J, with 16 bases in the middle. Germline lookup yields CDR1 SGHRS and CDR2 YFSETQ. CDR3 length: 16 residues. The CDR3 DNA reads as TGCGCCAGCAGCTCCACCGCCGGGACACCCCAAGAGACCCAGTACTTC. Its protein product is CASSSTAGTPQETQYF.

The chain has TRBV5-1 and TRBJ1-1; tentative D call: TRBD1 (5 bases). CDR1 is SGHRS and CDR2 is YFSETQ in the germline V gene. The V and J ends lost 4 bases and 0 bases respectively, with 16 bases between them. CDR3 size: 16 residues. CDR3 bases: TGCGCCAGCAGCCCGGACTTGGGACGGGTGAACACTGAAGCTTTCTTT. It encodes CASSPDLGRVNTEAFF.

This rearrangement joins TRBV2 to TRBJ2-7; D is unresolved. Germline CDR1 is SNHLY and CDR2 is FYNNEI. There are 12 residues in the CDR3. Deletions cut 6 bases from V and 9 bases from J, with 15 bases between. In DNA, the CDR3 is TGTGCCAGCAGCTATTCTATCCGGGTGCAGTACTTC. Its protein is CASSYSIRVQYF.

The chain recombines TRBV13 with TRBJ2-1; D not certain. The CDR3 is made up of 13 amino acids. The germline V and J ends were trimmed by 5 bases and 10 bases, with 15 bases remaining between them. Germline values: CDR1 PRHDT, CDR2 FYEKMQ (reference sequence). CDR3 region: CASSPFGSFEQFF. The DNA for the CDR3 is TGTGCCAGCAGCCCATTCGGCAGCTTCGAGCAGTTCTTC. The whole variable domain, remainder taken from reference TRBV13 and TRBJ2-1, is AAGVIQSPRHLIKEKRETATLKCYPIPRHDTVYWYQQGPGQDPQFLISFYEKMQSDKGSIPDRFSAQQFSDYHSELNMSSLELGDSALYFCASSPFGSFEQFFGPGTRLTVL.

This sequence joins TRBV5-6 and TRBJ2-7, with D maybe TRBD2 (6 bases). The germline V gene encodes CDR1 SGHDT and CDR2 YYEEEE. Between the trimmed V and J ends, which lost 4 bases and 8 bases, there was a span of 22 bases. The CDR3 length is 15 residues. CDR3 in DNA: TGTGCCAGCAGCGTGGACCCCGGAGGGTCTACGCAGCAGTACTTC. Protein: CASSVDPGGSTQQYF.